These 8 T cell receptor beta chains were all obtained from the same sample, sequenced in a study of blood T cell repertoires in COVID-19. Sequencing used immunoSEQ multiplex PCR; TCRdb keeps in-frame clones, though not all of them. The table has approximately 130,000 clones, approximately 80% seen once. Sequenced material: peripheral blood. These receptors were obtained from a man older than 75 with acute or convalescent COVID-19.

As DNA, the CDR3 is TGTGCCAGCAGCGTTGGTTTGATAGTGTCCTACAATGAGCAGTTCTTC. Protein product: CASSVGLIVSYNEQFF. The chain employs TRBV5-5 and TRBJ2-1; D is uncertain. Trimming cost V 4 bases and J 1 base, with 15 bases left between them. This CDR3 spans 16 amino acids. Germline values: CDR1 SGHKS, CDR2 YYEKEE (reference sequence).

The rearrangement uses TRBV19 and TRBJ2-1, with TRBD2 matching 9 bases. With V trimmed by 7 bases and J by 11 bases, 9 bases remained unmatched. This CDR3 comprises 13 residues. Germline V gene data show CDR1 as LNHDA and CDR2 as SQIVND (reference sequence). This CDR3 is CASNSVAGAKQFF. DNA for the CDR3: TGTGCCAGTAATTCGGTAGCGGGGGCGAAGCAGTTCTTC.

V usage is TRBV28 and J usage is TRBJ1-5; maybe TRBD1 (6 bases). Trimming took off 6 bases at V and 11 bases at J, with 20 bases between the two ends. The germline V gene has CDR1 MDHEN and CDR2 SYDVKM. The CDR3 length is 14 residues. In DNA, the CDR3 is TGTGCCAGCAGGGCTCAGGGGCCCTCCCCGGCCCAGCATTTT. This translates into CASRAQGPSPAQHF.

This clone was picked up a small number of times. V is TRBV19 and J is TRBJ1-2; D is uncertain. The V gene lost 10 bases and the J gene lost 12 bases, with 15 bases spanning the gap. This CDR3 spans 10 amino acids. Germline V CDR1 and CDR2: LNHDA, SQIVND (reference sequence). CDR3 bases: TGTGCCACGTCACTCGCCCTTAACACCTTC. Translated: CATSLALNTF.

The chain's CDR3 is CATSDGTGGPETQYF. As DNA, the CDR3 is TGTGCCACCAGTGATGGGACAGGGGGCCCGGAGACCCAGTACTTC. The V gene is TRBV24-1, the J gene TRBJ2-5; the match to TRBD1 covers 12 bases. CDR3 size: 15 residues. V was pared by 3 bases and J by 5 bases, with 3 bases of the junction left unmatched. Germline loops: CDR1 KGHDR, CDR2 SFDVKD.

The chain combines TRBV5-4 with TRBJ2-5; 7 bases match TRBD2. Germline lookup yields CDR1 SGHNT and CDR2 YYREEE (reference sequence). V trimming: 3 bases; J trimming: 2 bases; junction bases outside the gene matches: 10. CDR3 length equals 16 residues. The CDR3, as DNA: TGTGCCAGCAGCTCCCGCTCGCGGGGGACTCAAGAGACCCAGTACTTC. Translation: CASSSRSRGTQETQYF.

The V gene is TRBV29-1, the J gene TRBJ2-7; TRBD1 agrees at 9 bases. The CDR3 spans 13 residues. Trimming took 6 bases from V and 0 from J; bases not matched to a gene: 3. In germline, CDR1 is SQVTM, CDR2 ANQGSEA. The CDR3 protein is CSVRQGVSYEQYF. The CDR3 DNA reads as TGCAGCGTACGACAGGGGGTCTCCTACGAGCAGTACTTC.

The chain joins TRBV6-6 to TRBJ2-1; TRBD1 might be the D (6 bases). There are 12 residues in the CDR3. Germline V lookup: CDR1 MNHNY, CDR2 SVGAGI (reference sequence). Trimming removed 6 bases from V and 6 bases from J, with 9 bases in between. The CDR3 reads CASSLQGNEQFF. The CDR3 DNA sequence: TGTGCCAGCAGCCTACAGGGCAATGAGCAGTTCTTC.